Listed below are T cell receptor beta chains from one sample, sequenced in a study of T cell responses to AZD1222 COVID-19 vaccine. Sequenced by immunoSEQ multiplex PCR; TCRdb stores in-frame clones only, minus some. The sample consists of under 150,000 clones, 92% of them appearing once. The starting material was peripheral blood, obtained on day 0 of AZD1222 vaccination. Receptors were obtained from an adult in good health. Both conserved end residues are part of each CDR3. A D gene is named only where the DNA matches it firmly. Not all rows give a size; the values are once, few, many and, for expanded clones, a class.

size: NA; D: NA; length: 15; J: TRBJ1-4; V: TRBV30; DNA: TGTGCCTGGAGTCCCGGACAGAAACCTAATGAAAAACTGTTTTTT; CDR3: CAWSPGQKPNEKLFF
size: NA; D: NA; length: 13; J: TRBJ2-1; V: TRBV21-1; DNA: TGTGCCAGCTGGAGCGACCCATTAAATGAGCAGTTCTTC; CDR3: CASWSDPLNEQFF
size: once; D: NA; length: 14; J: TRBJ1-6; V: TRBV11-3; DNA: TGTGCCAGCAGCTTAGTAAGCTGTGTTTCACCCCTCCACTTT; CDR3: CASSLVSCVSPLHF
size: NA; D: NA; length: 14; J: TRBJ1-5; V: TRBV6-6; DNA: TGTGCCAGCAGTCTCTCGACAGGTAATCAGCCCCAGCATTTT; CDR3: CASSLSTGNQPQHF
size: NA; D: NA; length: 14; J: TRBJ1-1; V: TRBV7-6; DNA: TGTGCCAGCCAGGCAGGGGAAGGGTATACTGAAGCTTTCTTT; CDR3: CASQAGEGYTEAFF
size: NA; D: TRBD1; length: 16; J: TRBJ1-2; V: TRBV6-1; DNA: TGTGCCAGCAGTGAAGCGGCCGGACAGGCGGGCTATGGCTACACCTTC; CDR3: CASSEAAGQAGYGYTF
size: NA; D: TRBD2; length: 19; J: TRBJ2-7; V: TRBV20-1; DNA: TGCAGTGCTAGTGGGATAGGGACTAGCGGGCGCAGGAACTCCTACGAGCAGTACTTC; CDR3: CSASGIGTSGRRNSYEQYF
size: NA; D: TRBD1; length: 15; J: TRBJ2-7; V: TRBV7-6; DNA: TGTGCCAGCAGCTTAGGTGGGACAGGGTCCTACGAGCAGTACTTC; CDR3: CASSLGGTGSYEQYF
size: NA; D: NA; length: 11; J: TRBJ2-3; V: TRBV20-1; DNA: TGCAGTGCTTATTCCACAGATACGCAGTATTTT; CDR3: CSAYSTDTQYF
size: NA; D: NA; length: 14; J: TRBJ1-3; V: TRBV29-1; DNA: TGCAGCTTTACTGACAGGTCTTTTGGAAACACCATATATTTT; CDR3: CSFTDRSFGNTIYF
size: NA; D: TRBD1; length: 14; J: TRBJ1-2; V: TRBV3-1/TRBV3-2; DNA: TGTGCCAGCAGCCTGGGGACAGGGGGCGATGGCTACACCTTC; CDR3: CASSLGTGGDGYTF
size: NA; D: TRBD2; length: 16; J: TRBJ2-3; V: TRBV9; DNA: TGTGCCAGCAGCGTAACGTTGGCTAGCGGACAAGATACGCAGTATTTT; CDR3: CASSVTLASGQDTQYF
size: NA; D: NA; length: 10; J: TRBJ2-7; V: TRBV2; DNA: TGTGCCAGCAGAGTCGGCGAGCAGTACTTC; CDR3: CASRVGEQYF
size: once; D: NA; length: 16; J: TRBJ2-1; V: TRBV6-5; DNA: TGTGCCAGCAGTTACTCGAGGGGGAGCTCCTACAATGAGCAGTTCTTC; CDR3: CASSYSRGSSYNEQFF
size: NA; D: NA; length: 13; J: TRBJ1-5; V: TRBV11-2; DNA: TGTGCCAGCAGCTTAGCTGGGAATCAGCCCCAGCATTTT; CDR3: CASSLAGNQPQHF
size: NA; D: TRBD2; length: 13; J: TRBJ2-3; V: TRBV19; DNA: TGTGCCAGTAGCGGGGGGGCCACAGATACGCAGTATTTT; CDR3: CASSGGATDTQYF
size: NA; D: NA; length: 15; J: TRBJ1-1; V: TRBV6-5; DNA: TGTGCCAGCAGCCCATGGGAGGGCAGGAGCACTGAAGCTTTCTTT; CDR3: CASSPWEGRSTEAFF
size: NA; D: NA; length: 14; J: TRBJ1-6; V: TRBV30; DNA: TGTGCCTGGAGTATCGGCTCCGATAATTCACCCCTCCACTTT; CDR3: CAWSIGSDNSPLHF
size: NA; D: TRBD2; length: 13; J: TRBJ2-7; V: TRBV28; DNA: TGTGCCAGCATGCGGGAGACCCCATACGAGCAGTACTTC; CDR3: CASMRETPYEQYF
size: once; D: NA; length: 15; J: TRBJ1-5; V: TRBV4-3; DNA: TGCGCCAGCAGCCAAGATAGGTCAGTTAATCAGCCCCAGCATTTT; CDR3: CASSQDRSVNQPQHF
size: NA; D: TRBD2; length: 15; J: TRBJ2-2; V: TRBV3-1/TRBV3-2; DNA: TGTGCCAGCAGCCAAGATACCAGCGGGGCCGGGGAGCTGTTTTTT; CDR3: CASSQDTSGAGELFF